This section outlines one TCR beta chain sequence together with its context. The antigen is undetermined. This specimen includes other DNA sequences encoding the same CDR3. This record belongs to a study of lymphopenia after photon versus proton radiotherapy. Whole-study findings and limits: Authors raise, but do not show, better survival with proton therapy. Post-nadir TCR diversity decline inversely tracked overall survival among those who died. Photon-treated patients lost naive T cells and TCR diversity; proton-treated stayed stable. After lymphocyte nadir, photon-treated repertoires showed oligoclonal expansion, especially CD8+ Temra.

TCRdb's table, derived via immunoSEQ multiplex PCR, lists solely in-frame clones and lacks some. This table holds about 30,000 clones, about 93% found once. The CDR3 extends over 15 amino acids. CDR1 and CDR2 from the germline V gene are SGDLS and YYNGEE. Between the trimmed V and J ends, which lost 0 bases and 1 base, there was a span of 5 bases. This chain joins TRBV9 and TRBJ2-6; D unclear. The input for sequencing was peripheral blood, taken from a patient treated with photon-based radiotherapy. This TCR came from a woman between 50 and 59 years old with cholangiocarcinoma. In nucleotides, the CDR3 is TGTGCCAGCAGCGTAGAGGGATCTGGGGCCAACGTCCTGACTTTC. The encoded protein is CASSVEGSGANVLTF.